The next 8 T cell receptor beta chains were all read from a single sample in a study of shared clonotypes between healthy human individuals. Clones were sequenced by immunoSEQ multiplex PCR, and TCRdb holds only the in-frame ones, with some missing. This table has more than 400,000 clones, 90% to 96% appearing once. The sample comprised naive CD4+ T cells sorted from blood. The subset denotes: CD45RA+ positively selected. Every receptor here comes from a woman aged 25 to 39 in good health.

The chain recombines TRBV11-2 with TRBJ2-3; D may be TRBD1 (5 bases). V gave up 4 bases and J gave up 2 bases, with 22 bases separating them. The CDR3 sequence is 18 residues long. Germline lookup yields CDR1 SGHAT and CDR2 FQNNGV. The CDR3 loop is CASSYRGSGPRNTDTQYF. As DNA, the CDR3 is TGTGCCAGCAGCTATAGGGGATCAGGGCCCCGGAACACAGATACGCAGTATTTT.

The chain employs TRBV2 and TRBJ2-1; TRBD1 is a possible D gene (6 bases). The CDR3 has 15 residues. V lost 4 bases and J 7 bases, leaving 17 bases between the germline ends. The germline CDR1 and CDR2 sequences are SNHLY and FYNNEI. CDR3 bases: TGTGCCAGCAGTGGCGGACAGCTCCGCGGGAATGAGCAGTTCTTC. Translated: CASSGGQLRGNEQFF.

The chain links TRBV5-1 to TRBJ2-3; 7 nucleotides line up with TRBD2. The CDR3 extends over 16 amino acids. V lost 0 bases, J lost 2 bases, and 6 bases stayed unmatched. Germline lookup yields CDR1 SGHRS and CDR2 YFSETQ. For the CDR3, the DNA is TGCGCCAGCAGCTTGGTACGACTAGCTACCACAGATACGCAGTATTTT. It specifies CASSLVRLATTDTQYF.

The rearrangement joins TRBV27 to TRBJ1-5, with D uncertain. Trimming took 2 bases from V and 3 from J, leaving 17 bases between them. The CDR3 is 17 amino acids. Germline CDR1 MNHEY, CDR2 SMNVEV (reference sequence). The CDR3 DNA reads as TGTGCCAGCAGTTTACGGGCGGGCCCACCGCACAATCAGCCCCAGCATTTT. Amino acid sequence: CASSLRAGPPHNQPQHF.

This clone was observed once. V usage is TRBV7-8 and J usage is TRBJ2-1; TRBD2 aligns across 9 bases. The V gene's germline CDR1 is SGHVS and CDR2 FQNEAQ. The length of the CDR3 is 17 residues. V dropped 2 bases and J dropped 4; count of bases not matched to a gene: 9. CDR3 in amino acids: CASSLRGGTSTYNEQFF. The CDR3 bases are TGTGCCAGCAGCTTAAGAGGCGGGACTAGCACATACAATGAGCAGTTCTTC.

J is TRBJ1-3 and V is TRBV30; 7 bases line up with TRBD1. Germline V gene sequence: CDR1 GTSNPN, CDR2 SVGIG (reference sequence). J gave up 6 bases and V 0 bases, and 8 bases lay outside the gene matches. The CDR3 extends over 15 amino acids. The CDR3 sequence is CAWSVGTAVVNTIYF. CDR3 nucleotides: TGTGCCTGGAGTGTTGGGACAGCAGTGGTAAACACCATATATTTT.

CDR3: CASSEDRHQPQHF. The CDR3 nucleotides read TGTGCCAGCAGTGAAGACAGACATCAGCCCCAGCATTTT. The chain combines TRBV2 with TRBJ1-5; D is uncertain. Germline assignment: CDR1 SNHLY and CDR2 FYNNEI. The CDR3 has 13 amino acids. V shed 1 base and J shed 5 bases, with 6 bases lying between them.

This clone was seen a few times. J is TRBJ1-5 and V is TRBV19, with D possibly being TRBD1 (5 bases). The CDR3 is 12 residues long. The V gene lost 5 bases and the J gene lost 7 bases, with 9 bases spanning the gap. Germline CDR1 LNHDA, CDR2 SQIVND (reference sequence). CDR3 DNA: TGTGCCAGTAGTCCAGGGCCACAGCCCCAGCATTTT. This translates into CASSPGPQPQHF. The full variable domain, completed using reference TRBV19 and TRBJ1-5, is DGGITQSPKYLFRKEGQNVTLSCEQNLNHDAMYWYRQDPGQGLRLIYYSQIVNDFQKGDIAEGYSVSREKKESFPLTVTSAQKNPTAFYLCASSPGPQPQHFGDGTRLSIL.